The clone carrying this T cell receptor (beta chain) appeared once. These data are taken from a study of radiotherapy plus CTLA-4 blockade in lung cancer. Germline V gene data show CDR1 as MDHEN and CDR2 as SYDVKM. Trimming took 4 bases from V and 0 from J; bases not matched to a gene: 8. The CDR3 consists of 16 residues. Assay used: immunoSEQ multiplex PCR; TCRdb lists only in-frame clones, some missing. The table lists roughly 39,000 clones, around 79% of them singletons. Chemo-refractory metastatic non-small-cell lung cancer patients received focal radiation with ipilimumab CTLA-4 blockade. The specimen was peripheral blood, collected from a patient treated with radiotherapy plus ipilimumab. The clonotype originates from a human donor with non-small cell lung cancer who had stable disease on radiotherapy plus ipilimumab. The chain couples TRBV28 to TRBJ1-1, with 7 bases lining up with TRBD1. CDR3 protein: CASSSPGGGLNTEAFF. DNA of the CDR3: TGTGCCAGCAGTTCTCCAGGGGGTGGGCTGAACACTGAAGCTTTCTTT.